Shown below are 12 T cell receptor beta chains from a single sample sequenced in a study of siplizumab effects on memory and regulatory T cells (dated by TCRdb to between 2019 and 2020). Libraries were built with the immunoSEQ multiplex PCR assay. TCRdb's version of the immuneACCESS table is confined to in-frame rearrangements and falls short of the full clone set. An unresolved V gene accounts for under half of the shortfall where checked; the remainder is of unknown origin. For this sample there are more than 70,000 clones; roughly 94% appear just once. The biggest ten clones account for about 18% of the sample. Sequenced sample: CD8+ T cells sorted from blood. The receptors derive from a human donor in good health.

The chain couples TRBV18 to TRBJ1-5; 9 bases align to TRBD1. CDR1 is KGHSH, CDR2 LQKENI, per germline. This CDR3 contains 14 residues. The ends lost 6 bases at V and 7 bases at J; junction bases unmatched: 7. The CDR3 reads CASSRDRAWQPQHF. CDR3 coding DNA: TGTGCCAGCTCGCGGGACAGGGCATGGCAGCCCCAGCATTTT.

This clone was seen just once. The chain combines TRBV19 with TRBJ2-3; 8 positions agree with TRBD1. CDR3 size: 13 residues. V trimming: 7 bases; J trimming: 4 bases; junction bases outside the gene matches: 4. Germline-derived CDR1 and CDR2 are LNHDA and SQIVND (reference sequence). The CDR3, as DNA: TGTGCCAGTACAGGGGGCGCCGCAGATACGCAGTATTTT. Translated, it gives CASTGGAADTQYF.

In nucleotides, the CDR3 is TGTGCCAGCAGTCTTTTTATCCAAGATACGCAGTATTTT. Amino acid sequence: CASSLFIQDTQYF. The chain links TRBV27 to TRBJ2-3; D unresolved. V lost 5 bases, J lost 5 bases, and 11 bases lay in between. Per germline, CDR1 MNHEY and CDR2 SMNVEV (reference sequence). The CDR3 has 13 residues.

V and J are TRBV6-4 and TRBJ2-2; TRBD1 matches at 11 bases. Germline-derived CDR1 and CDR2 are MRHNA and SNTAGT. V gave up 2 bases and J gave up 4 bases; unmatched junction bases: 0. The CDR3 sequence is 15 residues long. This chain's CDR3 is CASSDGTGGTGELFF. DNA for the CDR3: TGTGCCAGCAGTGACGGGACAGGGGGCACCGGGGAGCTGTTTTTT.

The V and J genes are TRBV19 and TRBJ1-5, with D possibly matching TRBD1 (6 bases). The CDR3 is made up of 15 amino acids. Trimming pared 6 bases from V and 3 bases from J, leaving 15 bases between. Germline loops: CDR1 LNHDA, CDR2 SQIVND (reference sequence). The CDR3 loop is CASRVGAGPNQPQHF. CDR3 coding DNA: TGTGCCAGTAGGGTGGGGGCAGGGCCCAATCAGCCCCAGCATTTT. The complete variable domain, with remaining parts taken from reference TRBV19 and TRBJ1-5, reads DGGITQSPKYLFRKEGQNVTLSCEQNLNHDAMYWYRQDPGQGLRLIYYSQIVNDFQKGDIAEGYSVSREKKESFPLTVTSAQKNPTAFYLCASRVGAGPNQPQHFGDGTRLSIL.

This chain joins TRBV27 and TRBJ2-7, with TRBD2 matching over 11 bases. In germline, CDR1 is MNHEY, CDR2 SMNVEV (reference sequence). The CDR3 is 15 amino acids. The junction had 11 bases not matched to a gene; V was cut back by 6 bases and J by 7 bases. The CDR3 region is CASRPLAGDLGEQYF. CDR3 coding DNA: TGTGCCAGCAGGCCACTAGCGGGAGATCTGGGAGAGCAGTACTTC.

The V gene is TRBV18, the J gene TRBJ2-7; D may correspond to TRBD1 or TRBD2 (5 bases each). The CDR3 spans 15 residues. Germline values: CDR1 KGHSH, CDR2 LQKENI. V lost 2 bases and J lost 2, with 13 bases in between. Here the CDR3 DNA reads TGTGCCAGCTCACCAATCAAAGGGACCACCTACGAGCAGTACTTC. This codes for CASSPIKGTTYEQYF.

The genes are TRBV28 and TRBJ1-2, with TRBD1 matching 9 bases. V was clipped by 7 bases and J by 8 bases; unmatched bases: 8. The CDR3 has 13 residues. Germline CDR1 reads MDHEN; CDR2 reads SYDVKM. The CDR3 loop is CASTIQGAWGYTF. CDR3 DNA sequence: TGTGCCAGCACCATACAGGGGGCGTGGGGCTACACCTTC.

V and J are TRBV14 and TRBJ1-1; no firm D call. The germline V and J ends were trimmed by 5 bases and 0 bases, with 7 bases remaining between them. CDR1 and CDR2 from the germline V gene are SGHDN and FVKESK. This CDR3 is built from 13 residues. The CDR3 sequence: CASSYVVNTEAFF. CDR3 in DNA: TGTGCCAGCAGCTATGTAGTGAACACTGAAGCTTTCTTT.

This rearrangement joins TRBV27 to TRBJ2-7; 7 positions match TRBD2. The junction had 6 bases not matched to a gene; V was cut back by 0 bases and J by 4 bases. Germline-derived CDR1 and CDR2 are MNHEY and SMNVEV (reference sequence). The CDR3 extends over 15 amino acids. CDR3 sequence (DNA): TGTGCCAGCAGTTTATCGGGCCTAGCGGTGTACGAGCAGTACTTC. It codes for CASSLSGLAVYEQYF.

This rearrangement joins TRBV11-2 to TRBJ2-3; D perhaps matches TRBD2 (6 bases). The germline V gene encodes CDR1 SGHAT and CDR2 FQNNGV. The CDR3 consists of 15 residues. Trimming stripped 5 bases from V and 4 bases from J, with 16 bases between. Written as DNA, the CDR3 is TGTGCCAGCAGCCAGACCGGGAGTCGGGCAGATACGCAGTATTTT. Translating it yields CASSQTGSRADTQYF.

This chain connects TRBV2 to TRBJ2-5; 8 nucleotides agree with TRBD2. The CDR3 totals 16 residues. Germline assignment: CDR1 SNHLY and CDR2 FYNNEI. Trimming cost V 7 bases and J 5 bases; bases outside gene matches: 15. This chain's CDR3 is CASIRVAGRGVETQYF. In DNA form, the CDR3 reads TGTGCCAGCATTAGGGTAGCGGGGAGGGGAGTTGAGACCCAGTACTTC.